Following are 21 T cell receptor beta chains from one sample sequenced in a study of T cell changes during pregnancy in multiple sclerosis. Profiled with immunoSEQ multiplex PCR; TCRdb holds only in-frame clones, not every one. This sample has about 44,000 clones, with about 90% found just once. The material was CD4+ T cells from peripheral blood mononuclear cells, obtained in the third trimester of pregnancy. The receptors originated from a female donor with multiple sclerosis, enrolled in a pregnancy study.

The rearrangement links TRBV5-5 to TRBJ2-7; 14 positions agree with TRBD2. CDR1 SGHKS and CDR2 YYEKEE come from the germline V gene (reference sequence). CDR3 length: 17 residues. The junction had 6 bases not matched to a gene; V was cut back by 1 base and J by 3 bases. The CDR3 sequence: CASSLLGGTSGSYEQYF. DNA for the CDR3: TGTGCCAGCAGCTTGCTGGGCGGGACTAGCGGGAGCTACGAGCAGTACTTC.

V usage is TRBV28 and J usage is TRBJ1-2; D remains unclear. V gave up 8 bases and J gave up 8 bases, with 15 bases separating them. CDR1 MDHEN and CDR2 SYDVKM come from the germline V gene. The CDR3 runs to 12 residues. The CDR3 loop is CASVGGLTGYTF. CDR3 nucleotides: TGTGCCAGCGTTGGAGGGCTAACGGGCTACACCTTC.

CDR3 coding DNA: TGTGCCAGCAGCTTAGGCGGCGGTACCTACGAGCAGTACTTC. Translated, it gives CASSLGGGTYEQYF. The chain combines TRBV5-6 with TRBJ2-7; no clear D. CDR1 and CDR2 (germline): SGHDT, YYEEEE. CDR3 length: 14 residues. Trimming took off 2 bases at V and 2 bases at J, with 11 bases between the two ends.

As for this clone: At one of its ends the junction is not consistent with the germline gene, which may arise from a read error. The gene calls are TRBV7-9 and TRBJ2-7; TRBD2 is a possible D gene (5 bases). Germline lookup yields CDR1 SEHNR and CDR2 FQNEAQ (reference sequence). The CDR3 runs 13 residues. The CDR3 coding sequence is TGTGCCAGCATCGGGTCCAGCGGAGAGAACCCGAACTTC. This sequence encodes CASIGSSGENPNF.

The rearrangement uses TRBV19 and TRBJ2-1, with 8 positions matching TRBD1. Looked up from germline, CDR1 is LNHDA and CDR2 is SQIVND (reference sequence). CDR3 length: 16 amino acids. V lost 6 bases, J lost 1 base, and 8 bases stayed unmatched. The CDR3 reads CASSKNRGFSYNEQFF. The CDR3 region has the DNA TGTGCCAGTAGCAAAAACAGGGGGTTTTCCTACAATGAGCAGTTCTTC.

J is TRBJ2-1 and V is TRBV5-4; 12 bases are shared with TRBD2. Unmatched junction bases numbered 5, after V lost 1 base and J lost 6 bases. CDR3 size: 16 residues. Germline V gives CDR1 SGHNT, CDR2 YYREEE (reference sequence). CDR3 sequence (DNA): TGTGCCAGCAGCTTGCCCCCGGGACTAGCGGGCAATGAGCAGTTCTTC. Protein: CASSLPPGLAGNEQFF.

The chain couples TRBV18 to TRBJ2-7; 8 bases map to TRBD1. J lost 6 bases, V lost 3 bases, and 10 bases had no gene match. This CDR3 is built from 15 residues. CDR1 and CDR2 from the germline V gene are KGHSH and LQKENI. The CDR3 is CASSPLGQGGGEQYF. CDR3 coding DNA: TGTGCCAGCTCACCCCTTGGACAGGGCGGCGGCGAGCAGTACTTC. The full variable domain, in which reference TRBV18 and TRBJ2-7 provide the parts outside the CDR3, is NAGVMQNPRHLVRRRGQEARLRCSPMKGHSHVYWYRQLPEEGLKFMVYLQKENIIDESGMPKERFSAEFPKEGPSILRIQQVVRGDSAAYFCASSPLGQGGGEQYFGPGTRLTVT.

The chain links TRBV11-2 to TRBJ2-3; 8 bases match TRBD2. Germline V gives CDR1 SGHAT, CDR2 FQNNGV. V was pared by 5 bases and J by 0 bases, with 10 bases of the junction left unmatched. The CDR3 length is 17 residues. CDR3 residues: CASSSIAAGGSTDTQYF. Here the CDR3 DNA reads TGTGCCAGCAGCAGTATAGCGGCGGGAGGAAGCACAGATACGCAGTATTTT.

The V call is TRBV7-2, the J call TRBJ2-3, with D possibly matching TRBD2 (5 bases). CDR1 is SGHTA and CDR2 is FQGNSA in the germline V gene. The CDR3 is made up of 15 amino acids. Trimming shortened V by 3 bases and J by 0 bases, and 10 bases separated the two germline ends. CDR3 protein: CASSLARTSTDTQYF. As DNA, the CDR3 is TGTGCCAGCAGCTTGGCCAGGACTAGCACAGATACGCAGTATTTT.

The CDR3, as DNA: TGTGCCAGCAGCCAAGATTGGAGGGAGGGGCAGTTCTTC. This translates into CASSQDWREGQFF. The V gene is TRBV14, the J gene TRBJ2-1, with TRBD2 matching over 7 bases. The CDR3 consists of 13 residues. The germline gives CDR1 SGHDN, CDR2 FVKESK. The V gene end was trimmed by 0 bases and the J gene end by 12 bases; junction bases not matched to a gene: 5.

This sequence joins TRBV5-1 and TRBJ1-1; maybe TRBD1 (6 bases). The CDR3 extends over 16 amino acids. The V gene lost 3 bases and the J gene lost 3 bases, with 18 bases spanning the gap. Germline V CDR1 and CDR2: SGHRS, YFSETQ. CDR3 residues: CASSSEQGLGYTEAFF. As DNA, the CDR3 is TGCGCCAGCAGCTCCGAGCAGGGGTTGGGTTACACTGAAGCTTTCTTT. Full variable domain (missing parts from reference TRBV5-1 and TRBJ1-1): KAGVTQTPRYLIKTRGQQVTLSCSPISGHRSVSWYQQTPGQGLQFLFEYFSETQRNKGNFPGRFSGRQFSNSRSEMNVSTLELGDSALYLCASSSEQGLGYTEAFFGQGTRLTVV.

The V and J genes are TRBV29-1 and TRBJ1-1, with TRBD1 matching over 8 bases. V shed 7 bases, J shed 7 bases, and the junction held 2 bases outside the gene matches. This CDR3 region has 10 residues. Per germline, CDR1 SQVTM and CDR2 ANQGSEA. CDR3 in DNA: TGCAGCGCTGGACAGGGTGAAGCTTTCTTT. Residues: CSAGQGEAFF.

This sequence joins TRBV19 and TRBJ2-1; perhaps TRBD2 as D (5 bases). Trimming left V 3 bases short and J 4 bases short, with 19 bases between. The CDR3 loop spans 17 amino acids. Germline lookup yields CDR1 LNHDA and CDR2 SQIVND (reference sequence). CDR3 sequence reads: CASSMSGVAGLYNEQFF. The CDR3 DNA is TGTGCCAGTAGTATGTCGGGCGTTGCGGGCCTATACAATGAGCAGTTCTTC.

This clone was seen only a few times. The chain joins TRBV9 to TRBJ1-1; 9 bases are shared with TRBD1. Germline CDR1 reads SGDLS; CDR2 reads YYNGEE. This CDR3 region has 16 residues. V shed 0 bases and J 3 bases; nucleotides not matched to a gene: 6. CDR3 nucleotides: TGTGCCAGCAGCGTAGAGGACAGGGGAGGGGACACTGAAGCTTTCTTT. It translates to CASSVEDRGGDTEAFF.

The CDR3 DNA sequence: TGTGCCAGCAGCCATAAGATGGGGGGCGAGCAGTACTTC. This translates into CASSHKMGGEQYF. The chain is built from TRBV28 and TRBJ2-7; a weak D match, TRBD2 (6 bases). CDR1 and CDR2 from the germline V gene are MDHEN and SYDVKM. The length of the CDR3 is 13 residues. V lost 6 bases and J 6 bases, leaving 15 bases between the germline ends.

CDR3 sequence reads: CASSLGGDGVETQYF. The CDR3 DNA reads TGTGCCAGCAGCTTGGGCGGGGACGGAGTGGAGACCCAGTACTTC. The chain links TRBV7-9 to TRBJ2-5; TRBD2 is a possible D gene (6 bases). V lost 3 bases and J lost 5, with 16 bases in between. The V gene's germline CDR1 is SEHNR and CDR2 FQNEAQ (reference sequence). The CDR3 is 15 amino acids.

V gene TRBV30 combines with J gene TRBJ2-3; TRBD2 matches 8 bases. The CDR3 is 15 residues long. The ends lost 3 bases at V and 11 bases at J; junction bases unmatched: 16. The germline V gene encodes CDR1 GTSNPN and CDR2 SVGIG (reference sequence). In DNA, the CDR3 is TGTGCCTGGAGGGAAGCGGGGGCCCTGGGGGTGGGGCAGTATTTT. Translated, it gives CAWREAGALGVGQYF.

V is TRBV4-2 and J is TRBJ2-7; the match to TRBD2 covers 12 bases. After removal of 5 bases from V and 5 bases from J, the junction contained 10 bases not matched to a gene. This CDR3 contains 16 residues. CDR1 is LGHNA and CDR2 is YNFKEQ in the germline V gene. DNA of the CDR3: TGTGCCAGCAGCTTAACGACTAGCGGGAGTCGAAACGAGCAGTACTTC. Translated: CASSLTTSGSRNEQYF.

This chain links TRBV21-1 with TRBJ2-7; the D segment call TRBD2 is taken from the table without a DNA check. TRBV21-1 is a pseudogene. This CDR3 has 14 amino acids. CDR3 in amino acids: CAFQLDGSAYEQYF. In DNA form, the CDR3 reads TGTGCCTTCCAATTAGACGGGAGTGCCTACGAGCAGTACTTC.

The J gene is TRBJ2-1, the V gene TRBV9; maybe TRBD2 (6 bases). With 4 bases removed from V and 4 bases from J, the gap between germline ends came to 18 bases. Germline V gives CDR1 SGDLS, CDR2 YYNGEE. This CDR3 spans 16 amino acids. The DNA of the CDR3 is TGTGCCAGCAGCCCCGGGGCGGACGGGACTTACAATGAGCAGTTCTTC. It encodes CASSPGADGTYNEQFF.

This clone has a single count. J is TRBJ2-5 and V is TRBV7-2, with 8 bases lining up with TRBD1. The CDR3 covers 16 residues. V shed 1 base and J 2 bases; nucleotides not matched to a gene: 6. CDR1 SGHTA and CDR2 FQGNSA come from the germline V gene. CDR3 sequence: CASSLGGTGEQETQYF. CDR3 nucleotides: TGTGCCAGCAGCTTAGGCGGGACAGGCGAACAAGAGACCCAGTACTTC.